The rows below give T cell receptor beta chains drawn from one sample of a study of blood T cell repertoires in COVID-19. The repertoire was sequenced with immunoSEQ multiplex PCR; TCRdb's copy has only in-frame clones and lacks some. The sample holds over 55,000 clones, roughly 80% seen once. Material for sequencing was peripheral blood. The receptors originated from a woman over 75 with acute or convalescent COVID-19. Each CDR3 is given with its conserved first and last residue. Each record gives: clone size, J gene, D gene, V gene, CDR3 protein, CDR3 DNA. D genes are given only for firm matches. Expanded clones get a size class; other rows say once, few or many, or leave the size out.

>-|TRBJ2-1|TRBD2|TRBV9
CASSVTSGTYNEQFF
TGTGCCAGCAGCGTGACTAGCGGTACCTACAATGAGCAGTTCTTC
>-|TRBJ2-4|TRBD2|TRBV19
CASSKGAGGKAKNIQYF
TGTGCCAGTAGTAAGGGAGCGGGAGGAAAAGCCAAAAACATTCAGTACTTC
>-|TRBJ2-2|TRBD1|TRBV5-6
CASSLLGQGEGGELFF
TGTGCCAGCAGCTTGTTGGGACAGGGTGAAGGCGGGGAGCTGTTTTTT
>few|TRBJ1-5|-|TRBV27
CASSVGISSNQPQHF
TGTGCCAGCAGTGTCGGGATTTCTAGCAATCAGCCCCAGCATTTT
>-|TRBJ2-1|TRBD1|TRBV11-2
CASSASPTGGVSYNEQFF
TGTGCCAGCAGCGCATCCCCCACAGGGGGTGTATCCTACAATGAGCAGTTCTTC
>once|TRBJ2-7|TRBD1|TRBV19
CASSTGTGGLLGYEQYF
TGTGCCAGTAGTACCGGGACAGGGGGTCTCCTCGGCTACGAGCAGTACTTC
>-|TRBJ2-3|TRBD2|TRBV2
CASNGRTSGSVDTQYF
TGTGCCAGCAATGGGAGGACTAGCGGGAGTGTAGATACGCAGTATTTT
>-|TRBJ1-4|TRBD1|TRBV5-8
CASSSGQGVTGGEKLFF
TGTGCCAGCAGCTCCGGACAGGGAGTAACGGGAGGAGAAAAACTGTTTTTT
>-|TRBJ1-5|-|TRBV19
CASSIDIRQPQHF
TGTGCCAGTAGTATAGATATCCGTCAGCCCCAGCATTTT
>-|TRBJ2-7|TRBD2|TRBV5-1
CASSLEGGRFEEQYF
TGCGCCAGCAGCTTGGAGGGCGGGAGATTCGAAGAGCAGTACTTC
>-|TRBJ2-7|TRBD2|TRBV29-1
CSVVGLAGFYEQYF
TGCAGCGTTGTGGGACTAGCGGGATTCTACGAGCAGTACTTC
>-|TRBJ2-1|TRBD1|TRBV2
CASSKDRGLNEQFF
TGTGCCAGCAGTAAGGACAGGGGGCTCAATGAGCAGTTCTTC
>once|TRBJ2-3|-|TRBV7-7
CASSLARGDTQYF
TGTGCCAGCAGCTTAGCGCGGGGAGATACGCAGTATTTT
>once|TRBJ1-2|-|TRBV19
CASTTGQPSHGYTF
TGTGCCAGTACCACCGGACAGCCATCACATGGCTACACCTTC
>-|TRBJ1-2|-|TRBV27
CASRSTTWLANYGYTF
TGTGCCAGCAGATCCACAACTTGGCTAGCTAACTATGGCTACACCTTC
>few|TRBJ2-5|-|TRBV27
CASSPVVWGLGQETQYF
TGTGCCAGCAGCCCCGTCGTTTGGGGCTTGGGTCAAGAGACCCAGTACTTC
>-|TRBJ2-1|TRBD1|TRBV5-1
CASATGSNNEQFF
TGCGCCAGCGCGACAGGGTCCAACAATGAGCAGTTCTTC
>-|TRBJ2-6|-|TRBV3-1/TRBV3-2
CASKTDGGVSGANVLTF
TGTGCCAGCAAGACTGATGGAGGGGTGTCCGGGGCCAACGTCCTGACTTTC
>-|TRBJ2-1|-|TRBV24-1
CATSDWSGFNEQFF
TGTGCCACCAGTGATTGGAGTGGGTTCAATGAGCAGTTCTTC
>-|TRBJ2-4|-|TRBV11-3
CASSLGGGIQYF
TGTGCCAGCAGCCTGGGGGGTGGGATACAGTACTTC
>-|TRBJ2-1|TRBD2|TRBV6-5
CASREGTSVNEQFF
TGTGCCAGCAGGGAGGGGACTAGCGTAAATGAGCAGTTCTTC
>-|TRBJ2-3|TRBD2|TRBV19
CASSHLAGAGDTQYF
TGTGCCAGTAGCCACCTAGCGGGAGCCGGAGATACGCAGTATTTT
>-|TRBJ2-7|TRBD2|TRBV7-6
CASSLESGAGGPYF
TGTGCCAGCAGCTTAGAAAGCGGGGCGGGAGGGCCGTACTTC
>-|TRBJ2-7|TRBD1|TRBV7-6
CASSWKPSLDRESYEQYF
TGTGCCAGCAGCTGGAAGCCGAGCCTGGACAGGGAGTCCTACGAGCAGTACTTC
>-|TRBJ1-1|-|TRBV6-5
CASSSPDRMNTEAFF
TGTGCCAGCAGTTCCCCGGACAGAATGAACACTGAAGCTTTCTTT
>-|TRBJ1-1|-|TRBV10-3
CAISDRTLNTEAFF
TGTGCCATCAGTGATAGGACACTGAACACTGAAGCTTTCTTT
>-|TRBJ1-5|-|TRBV19
CASSMTGGRNQPQHF
TGTGCCAGTAGTATGACCGGGGGGCGTAATCAGCCCCAGCATTTT
>-|TRBJ1-5|TRBD1|TRBV18
CASSPSGTGGASNQPQHF
TGTGCCAGCTCACCATCCGGGACAGGGGGGGCGAGCAATCAGCCCCAGCATTTT
>-|TRBJ2-1|TRBD2|TRBV5-1
CASSLVASGSYNEQFF
TGCGCCAGCAGCTTGGTGGCTAGCGGGAGTTACAATGAGCAGTTCTTC
>few|TRBJ1-1|TRBD1|TRBV19
CASSFKQGTEAFF
TGTGCCAGTTCTTTTAAACAGGGGACTGAAGCTTTCTTT
>-|TRBJ2-3|-|TRBV5-1
CASSLRTVSTDTQYF
TGCGCCAGCAGCCTACGGACAGTGAGCACAGATACGCAGTATTTT
>-|TRBJ2-1|-|TRBV5-1
CASSTGIGSYNEQFF
TGCGCCAGCAGCACAGGGATAGGCTCCTACAATGAGCAGTTCTTC
>-|TRBJ2-5|-|TRBV3-1/TRBV3-2
CASSQFQKETQYF
TGTGCCAGCAGCCAATTTCAGAAGGAGACCCAGTACTTC
>-|TRBJ1-3|-|TRBV5-1
CASSQSGNTIYF
TGCGCCAGCAGCCAGTCTGGAAACACCATATATTTT
>-|TRBJ1-1|TRBD1|TRBV6-5
CASSYSSGQGHTEAFF
TGTGCCAGCAGTTACTCGTCGGGACAGGGACACACTGAAGCTTTCTTT
>-|TRBJ1-3|TRBD1|TRBV30
CAWMVQGAGNTIYF
TGTGCCTGGATGGTACAGGGGGCTGGAAACACCATATATTTT
>-|TRBJ2-1|-|TRBV27
CASSPPPGGSNEQFF
TGTGCCAGCAGTCCGCCCCCGGGGGGCTCGAATGAGCAGTTCTTC
>few|TRBJ1-1|-|TRBV19
CASSKRQEAFF
TGTGCCAGTAGTAAACGACAGGAAGCTTTCTTT
>-|TRBJ2-5|-|TRBV10-3
CAISESLLETQYF
TGTGCCATCAGTGAGTCGCTACTAGAGACCCAGTACTTC
>-|TRBJ1-2|-|TRBV30
CAWSQGRDYGYTF
TGTGCCTGGAGCCAGGGCCGAGACTATGGCTACACCTTC
>-|TRBJ1-1|-|TRBV25-1
CASIGVGSYTEAFF
TGTGCCAGCATCGGGGTGGGTAGTTACACTGAAGCTTTCTTT
>-|TRBJ1-1|-|TRBV19
CASRMDLNTEAFF
TGTGCCAGTAGGATGGACTTGAACACTGAAGCTTTCTTT
>-|TRBJ2-3|TRBD2|TRBV7-9
CASSSSLALAGATDTQYF
TGTGCCAGCAGCTCTTCCCTGGCGCTTGCGGGAGCCACAGATACGCAGTATTTT
>-|TRBJ2-2|-|TRBV10-3
CAIKVAGQSAGELFF
TGTGCCATCAAGGTAGCAGGGCAAAGCGCCGGGGAGCTGTTTTTT
>-|TRBJ2-6|-|TRBV7-9
CASKGWLGANVLTF
TGTGCCAGCAAGGGGTGGTTAGGGGCCAACGTCCTGACTTTC
>-|TRBJ2-5|TRBD1|TRBV12-3/TRBV12-4
CASRQGARETQYF
TGTGCCAGCCGACAGGGGGCGAGGGAGACCCAGTACTTC
>-|TRBJ1-2|-|TRBV7-2
CASSLVGDYGYTF
TGTGCCAGCAGCTTAGTCGGGGACTATGGCTACACCTTC
>-|TRBJ2-1|-|TRBV6-5
CASTAGLSSYNEQFF
TGTGCCAGCACCGCGGGACTGAGCTCCTACAATGAGCAGTTCTTC
>-|TRBJ2-7|-|TRBV5-6
CASSYGDRVLNEQYF
TGTGCCAGCAGTTATGGAGACCGGGTCTTAAACGAGCAGTACTTC
>-|TRBJ2-1|-|TRBV7-5
CVRSSPPRTAGGPNEQFF
TGTGTCAGAAGCTCGCCCCCTCGTACAGCGGGAGGGCCAAATGAGCAGTTCTTC
>-|TRBJ2-5|-|TRBV5-1
CASSFRQRQETQYF
TGCGCCAGCAGCTTTAGACAGCGACAAGAGACCCAGTACTTC
>-|TRBJ2-4|-|TRBV30
CAWSGDSGALGIQYF
TGTGCCTGGAGTGGCGATTCAGGTGCCCTCGGAATTCAGTACTTC
>-|TRBJ1-1|-|TRBV2
CASSPGQNTEAFF
TGTGCCAGCAGTCCGGGACAGAACACTGAAGCTTTCTTT
>-|TRBJ2-2|-|TRBV5-4
CASSLRTKNTGELFF
TGTGCCAGCAGCTTGCGGACTAAGAACACCGGGGAGCTGTTTTTT
>-|TRBJ2-1|-|TRBV24-1
CATSDPLLDQGEQFF
TGTGCCACCAGTGACCCCCTACTCGATCAGGGAGAGCAGTTCTTC